This T cell receptor (beta chain) comes out of a study of beta chain features in type 1 diabetes. Purities in excess of 98% were seen in all sorted populations. The investigators reverse transcribed all of the isolated RNA, so they sequenced expressed TCRB transcripts. Naive, central memory and regulatory T cell samples averaged roughly 4 million reads. Measured with immunoSEQ multiplex PCR; TCRdb has only the in-frame clones, and not every one. The repertoire consists of 300,000 to 350,000 clones, with 8% occurring once and the leading ten covering around 0.44%. The V and J ends lost 0 bases and 0 bases respectively, with 6 bases between them. This CDR3 has 16 amino acids. CDR1 is PRHDT and CDR2 is FYEKMQ in the germline V gene (reference sequence).

The TCR comes from a woman younger than 35 in good health. Input material: central memory CD4+ T cells from blood. V and J are TRBV13 and TRBJ2-6; the D is unclear. The CDR3, as DNA: TGTGCCAGCAGCTTAGGGCAGCTCTCTGGGGCCAACGTCCTGACTTTC. The encoded protein is CASSLGQLSGANVLTF. Supplemented by reference TRBV13 and TRBJ2-6, the full variable domain reads AAGVIQSPRHLIKEKRETATLKCYPIPRHDTVYWYQQGPGQDPQFLISFYEKMQSDKGSIPDRFSAQQFSDYHSELNMSSLELGDSALYFCASSLGQLSGANVLTFGAGSRLTVL.